These 20 T cell receptor beta chains were sequenced from one sample in a study of T cells in women clearing cervical HPV infection. Using immunoSEQ multiplex PCR, the repertoire was profiled, and TCRdb retains in-frame clones only, with some absent. Its table lists some 30,000 clones. The sequencing sample was made of blood buffy coat. These receptors were taken from a woman between 18 and 69 years old with a cervical HPV16 infection that either progressed to CIN3+ or cleared (not recorded which).

Incomplete CDR3 DNA: TGTGCCAGCAGTGAGGCCGCAGAATACTATGGC. Its protein is CASSEAAEYYG. In full, the CDR3 is CASSEAAEYYGYTF. The chain couples TRBV2 to TRBJ1-2, with D uncertain. The read comes to an end 3 residues before the CDR3 does, leaving the germline J gene to fill in the end. Germline CDR1 SNHLY, CDR2 FYNNEI. V lost 3 bases and J lost 3, with 11 bases in between. The CDR3 sequence is 14 residues long.

As regards this clone: The read terminates 3 residues before the CDR3 end, so the remaining end is supplied by the germline J gene. This chain connects TRBV18 to TRBJ1-5; 9 bases map to TRBD1. The V gene end was trimmed by 4 bases and the J gene end by 7 bases; junction bases not matched to a gene: 11. The CDR3 contains 16 residues. Germline CDR1 and CDR2: KGHSH and LQKENI. The sequenced CDR3 bases are TGTGCCAGCTCACAGGGACAGGGTTCGGGGGCACAGCCC. Protein: CASSQGQGSGAQP. The whole CDR3 reads CASSQGQGSGAQPQHF.

Turning to this clone: Coverage ceases 3 residues before the CDR3 finishes, and the germline J gene fills in the end. V usage is TRBV2 and J usage is TRBJ2-3; D is possibly TRBD1 (6 bases). The CDR3 is 13 amino acids. Per the germline V gene, CDR1 is SNHLY and CDR2 is FYNNEI. Trimming stripped 7 bases from V and 2 bases from J, with 10 bases between. The DNA read from the CDR3 is TGTGCCAGCAATACAGGGTACACAGATACG. Residues: CASNTGYTDT. The CDR3 in its entirety is CASNTGYTDTQYF.

Regarding this clone: The read comes to an end 3 residues before the CDR3 does, leaving the germline J gene to fill in the end. The rearrangement uses TRBV7-2 and TRBJ2-7; D gene unclear. The V end was cut by 2 bases, the J end by 6 bases, with 8 bases between. Germline CDR1 SGHTA, CDR2 FQGNSA. The CDR3 is 12 residues long. Incomplete CDR3 DNA: TGTGCCAGCAGCTTACAGGTTGGCGAG. Translated: CASSLQVGE. Given in full, the CDR3 is CASSLQVGEQYF.

Note on this clone: The CDR3 end is not reached by the read, which stops 3 residues before it; the germline J gene fills it in. V gene TRBV20-1 combines with J gene TRBJ1-2, with 7 bases identical to TRBD1. Germline CDR1 is DFQATT and CDR2 is SNEGSKA (reference sequence). The CDR3 runs to 12 residues. CDR3 bases read: TGCAGTGCTAGCCAGGGGACAGCAGGC. It encodes CSASQGTAG. The complete CDR3 protein is CSASQGTAGYTF.

On this clone: The read ends 3 residues shy of where the CDR3 ends; the end is completed using the germline J gene. The chain is built from TRBV5-1 and TRBJ2-3; 12 bases match TRBD1. Looked up from germline, CDR1 is SGHRS and CDR2 is YFSETQ. The CDR3 totals 16 residues. The V gene end was trimmed by 0 bases and the J gene end by 4 bases; junction bases not matched to a gene: 3. The CDR3 sequence: CASSLEGQGAADTQYF. The part of the CDR3 DNA that was read is TGCGCCAGCAGCTTGGAGGGACAGGGGGCTGCAGATACG.

As concerns this clone: The read gets to within 3 residues of the CDR3 end, and the germline J gene fills in the rest. The chain joins TRBV5-4 to TRBJ2-3; 9 nucleotides agree with TRBD2. Per the germline V gene, CDR1 is SGHNT and CDR2 is YYREEE (reference sequence). V shed 2 bases and J 2 bases; nucleotides not matched to a gene: 3. The CDR3 has 15 residues. The DNA read from the CDR3 is TGTGCCAGCAGCTTAGCTAGCGGGGACACAGATACG. Its protein product is CASSLASGDTDT. The CDR3 in full is CASSLASGDTDTQYF.

For this clone: The read falls 3 residues short of the CDR3 end, and the missing part is taken from the germline J gene. This sequence joins TRBV5-6 and TRBJ2-7; 9 bases align to TRBD1. Per the germline V gene, CDR1 is SGHDT and CDR2 is YYEEEE. CDR3 size: 14 residues. The ends lost 3 bases at V and 1 base at J; junction bases unmatched: 2. The part of the CDR3 DNA that was read is TGTGCCAGCAGCTCTGGACAGGGGTCCTACGAG. Its translation: CASSSGQGSYE. Given in full, the CDR3 is CASSSGQGSYEQYF.

As concerns this clone: Coverage ceases 3 residues before the CDR3 finishes, and the germline J gene fills in the end. The chain recombines TRBV5-6 with TRBJ2-7; 13 positions match TRBD2. This CDR3 spans 15 amino acids. J gave up 1 base and V 4 bases, and 2 bases lay outside the gene matches. The germline V gene encodes CDR1 SGHDT and CDR2 YYEEEE. The CDR3 DNA, read in part, is TGTGCCAGCAGCAGGGGACTAGCGGGGTCCTACGAG. Translated: CASSRGLAGSYE. The entire CDR3 reads CASSRGLAGSYEQYF.

Note on this clone: From the germline J gene comes the end of the CDR3, since the read stops 3 residues before it. The chain links TRBV20-1 to TRBJ2-7, with 7 bases identical to TRBD2. CDR1 and CDR2 from the germline V gene are DFQATT and SNEGSKA (reference sequence). The CDR3 length is 14 residues. The trim removed 6 bases at V and 4 bases at J, leaving 12 bases unmatched. The CDR3 sequence: CSAPWSGREYEQYF. The sequenced part of the CDR3 DNA is TGCAGTGCCCCTTGGTCAGGGAGGGAATACGAG.

With respect to this clone: The read is 3 residues too short to cover the CDR3 end, so that end is filled in from the germline J gene. The chain couples TRBV30 to TRBJ2-5, with TRBD1 as a possible D gene (7 bases). Trimming left V 4 bases short and J 1 base short, with 10 bases between. The CDR3 spans 13 residues. The germline CDR1 and CDR2 sequences are GTSNPN and SVGIG (reference sequence). CDR3 DNA (partial): TGTGCCTGGACAGGGGGGCCCCAAGAGACC. Amino acids: CAWTGGPQET. The whole CDR3 is CAWTGGPQETQYF.

Points on this clone: The read finishes 3 residues shy of the CDR3 end, and the germline J gene is used to complete it. The chain uses TRBV2 and TRBJ2-3, with a tentative D call TRBD2 (7 bases). The germline V gene has CDR1 SNHLY and CDR2 FYNNEI. Trimming cost V 3 bases and J 2 bases, with 9 bases left between them. The CDR3 covers 14 residues. The part of the CDR3 DNA that was read is TGTGCCAGCAGTGAGGGGGGGGCCACAGATACG. It is translated as CASSEGGATDT. The entire CDR3 sequence reads CASSEGGATDTQYF.

Regarding this clone: Read data end 3 residues before the CDR3 end; the end is taken from the germline J gene. The chain links TRBV5-1 to TRBJ1-2; 9 nucleotides line up with TRBD1. Germline V lookup: CDR1 SGHRS, CDR2 YFSETQ. The CDR3 loop spans 16 amino acids. The V segment lost 0 bases and the J segment 4 bases; nucleotides outside the gene matches: 7. The sequenced CDR3 bases are TGCGCCAGCAGCTTGGAGGGGACAGGGACGGTCTATGGC. Protein product: CASSLEGTGTVYG. The whole CDR3 protein reads CASSLEGTGTVYGYTF.

As concerns this clone: With the read ending 3 residues before the CDR3 end, the germline J gene is used to fill in that end. This chain joins TRBV5-1 and TRBJ1-3; D unresolved. Germline assignment: CDR1 SGHRS and CDR2 YFSETQ. Trimming cost V 4 bases and J 4 bases, with 9 bases left between them. The length of the CDR3 is 13 residues. The CDR3 DNA, read in part, is TGCGCCAGCAGCCGCGAGCTGGGAAACACC. Its protein is CASSRELGNT. The full CDR3 sequence reads CASSRELGNTIYF.

With respect to this clone: Coverage ceases 3 residues before the CDR3 finishes, and the germline J gene fills in the end. The rearrangement links TRBV7-7 to TRBJ2-5, with TRBD1 as a possible D gene (6 bases). There are 13 residues in the CDR3. The germline V gene has CDR1 SSHAT and CDR2 FNYEAQ (reference sequence). Trimming removed 3 bases at V and 1 base at J, with 6 bases between. The sequenced part of the CDR3 DNA is TGTGCCAGCAGCTTGGACAGCCAAGAGACC. It translates to CASSLDSQET. The whole CDR3 protein reads CASSLDSQETQYF.

To note about this clone: With the read ending 3 residues before the CDR3 end, the germline J gene is used to fill in that end. The chain couples TRBV7-2 to TRBJ2-7, with 12 bases that match TRBD2. This CDR3 has 15 amino acids. Germline assignment: CDR1 SGHTA and CDR2 FQGNSA. Trimming at V came to 5 bases and at J to 4 bases, leaving 6 bases not matched to a gene. The covered CDR3 bases are TGTGCCAGCAGCCAACTAGCGGGGGGAAAATACGAG. Protein sequence: CASSQLAGGKYE. From start to end, the CDR3 is CASSQLAGGKYEQYF.

CDR3 DNA, as far as it was read: TGCGCCAGCAGCTTGGCCCCTGGGGCAGGGGGCGGTCAGCCC. Its protein product is CASSLAPGAGGGQP. The entire CDR3 sequence reads CASSLAPGAGGGQPQHF. The J gene is TRBJ1-5, the V gene TRBV5-1, with 8 positions matching TRBD1. The read stops 3 residues short of the end of the CDR3; the missing end is completed from the germline J gene. CDR1 is SGHRS, CDR2 YFSETQ, per germline. The CDR3 totals 17 residues. The junction had 11 bases not matched to a gene; V was cut back by 0 bases and J by 6 bases.

A word on this clone: The read comes to an end 3 residues before the CDR3 does, leaving the germline J gene to fill in the end. The V gene is TRBV20-1, the J gene TRBJ2-3; no firm D call. The CDR3 runs 15 residues. The V end lost 3 bases, the J end lost 0 bases, and 13 bases lay between the germline ends. CDR1 and CDR2 (germline): DFQATT, SNEGSKA (reference sequence). This CDR3 reads CSASDSPTSTDTQYF. Incomplete CDR3 DNA: TGCAGTGCTAGTGATAGTCCTACTAGCACAGATACG.

Note on this clone: Coverage ceases 3 residues before the CDR3 finishes, and the germline J gene fills in the end. The chain joins TRBV6-2 or TRBV6-3 to TRBJ1-5; TRBD1 agrees at 9 bases. The germline V gene encodes CDR1 MNHEY and CDR2 SVGEGT. CDR3 length: 17 amino acids. Partial CDR3 DNA: TGTGCCAGCAGTACGGGACAGGGAATGGGGTTAAGTTTTCCC. Its translation: CASSTGQGMGLSFP. The CDR3, in full, reads CASSTGQGMGLSFPQHF.

Remarks on this clone: The read ends 3 residues before the CDR3 terminus; that terminus is restored from the germline J gene. The V gene is TRBV20-1, the J gene TRBJ2-5, with a possible D match to TRBD1 (5 bases). Germline V lookup: CDR1 DFQATT, CDR2 SNEGSKA (reference sequence). CDR3 length: 13 amino acids. V was pared by 5 bases and J by 0 bases, with 10 bases between. The CDR3: CSASGHDQETQYF. Partial CDR3 DNA: TGCAGTGCTTCCGGACATGACCAAGAGACC.